This is a list of T cell receptor beta chains from one sample in a study of T-cell memory formation after mild COVID-19. TCRdb analysed the 5' RACE reads with MiXCR anew, one entry per CDR3 protein. Of roughly 350,000 distinct CDR3 sequences in the sample, roughly 15% are singletons; the top ten hold over 20%. The sample consisted of PBMCs or a T cell subset sorted from them (not recorded which). Source of these receptors: a man aged 18 to 30 who had mild COVID-19 (a few samples of this study predate the infection). Cell type and time point are not known. The CDR3 runs from the conserved cysteine through the conserved F or W. The D gene is left open where the match is weak. Only part of the rows carry a size: once, few, many, or a class if the clone is expanded.

CDR3 length: 15
J gene: TRBJ2-2
D gene: TRBD2
clone size: few
V gene: TRBV20-1
CDR3 protein: CSARVSGGLHGELFF
CDR3 DNA: TGCAGTGCTAGAGTTAGCGGGGGACTTCACGGGGAGCTGTTTTTT

CDR3 length: 14
J gene: TRBJ2-7
D gene: NA
clone size: NA
V gene: TRBV4-3
CDR3 protein: CASSQEAGWGEQYF
CDR3 DNA: TGCGCCAGCAGCCAAGAGGCGGGGTGGGGCGAGCAGTACTTC

CDR3 length: 14
J gene: TRBJ2-5
D gene: NA
clone size: NA
V gene: TRBV18
CDR3 protein: CASSRPGYQETQYF
CDR3 DNA: TGTGCCAGCTCACGGCCTGGGTACCAAGAGACCCAGTACTTC

CDR3 length: 15
J gene: TRBJ2-2
D gene: NA
clone size: NA
V gene: TRBV4-1
CDR3 protein: CASRGMESNTGELFF
CDR3 DNA: TGCGCCAGCAGGGGCATGGAGTCGAACACCGGGGAGCTGTTTTTT

CDR3 length: 12
J gene: TRBJ1-2
D gene: NA
clone size: few
V gene: TRBV5-4
CDR3 protein: CASSGRVGGYTF
CDR3 DNA: TGTGCCAGCAGCGGTCGCGTCGGCGGCTACACCTTC

CDR3 length: 13
J gene: TRBJ2-2
D gene: TRBD1
clone size: few
V gene: TRBV28
CDR3 protein: CAGGQGFSGELFF
CDR3 DNA: TGTGCCGGGGGACAGGGGTTCTCCGGGGAGCTGTTTTTT

CDR3 length: 14
J gene: TRBJ2-5
D gene: NA
clone size: NA
V gene: TRBV2
CDR3 protein: CASNADGYQETQYF
CDR3 DNA: TGTGCCAGCAACGCCGACGGCTATCAAGAGACCCAGTACTTC

CDR3 length: 16
J gene: TRBJ1-2
D gene: TRBD1
clone size: NA
V gene: TRBV3-1
CDR3 protein: CASSQDSGQRLYGYTF
CDR3 DNA: TGTGCCAGCAGCCAAGACTCGGGACAGAGACTCTATGGCTACACCTTC

CDR3 length: 14
J gene: TRBJ1-1
D gene: NA
clone size: few
V gene: TRBV6-5
CDR3 protein: CASSYSEKNTEAFF
CDR3 DNA: TGTGCCAGCAGTTACTCGGAAAAGAACACTGAAGCTTTCTTT

CDR3 length: 16
J gene: TRBJ2-3
D gene: TRBD2
clone size: many
V gene: TRBV10-3
CDR3 protein: CAISESPLAGRLAQYF
CDR3 DNA: TGTGCCATCAGTGAGTCCCCACTAGCGGGGAGGTTGGCGCAGTATTTT

CDR3 length: 15
J gene: TRBJ2-3
D gene: TRBD2
clone size: NA
V gene: TRBV29-1
CDR3 protein: CSVVLNRTRTDTQYF
CDR3 DNA: TGCAGCGTTGTCCTTAACCGGACTAGGACAGATACGCAGTATTTT

CDR3 length: 14
J gene: TRBJ1-1
D gene: NA
clone size: NA
V gene: TRBV4-1
CDR3 protein: CASSQPGVGTEAFF
CDR3 DNA: TGCGCCAGCAGCCAGCCGGGAGTAGGCACTGAAGCTTTCTTT

CDR3 length: 13
J gene: TRBJ2-5
D gene: NA
clone size: NA
V gene: TRBV6-5
CDR3 protein: CASQIRGQETQYF
CDR3 DNA: TGTGCCAGCCAGATACGGGGTCAAGAGACCCAGTACTTC

CDR3 length: 13
J gene: TRBJ1-1
D gene: NA
clone size: few
V gene: TRBV12-5
CDR3 protein: CASGFWLDTEAFF
CDR3 DNA: TGTGCTAGTGGTTTTTGGCTCGACACTGAAGCTTTCTTT

CDR3 length: 12
J gene: TRBJ1-4
D gene: NA
clone size: NA
V gene: TRBV29-1
CDR3 protein: CSVDGQNEKLFF
CDR3 DNA: TGCAGCGTTGACGGACAGAATGAAAAACTGTTTTTT

CDR3 length: 14
J gene: TRBJ1-1
D gene: NA
clone size: few
V gene: TRBV7-6
CDR3 protein: CASSPQNRDTEAFF
CDR3 DNA: TGTGCCAGCAGCCCACAGAACAGGGACACTGAAGCTTTCTTT

CDR3 length: 16
J gene: TRBJ2-2
D gene: NA
clone size: NA
V gene: TRBV14
CDR3 protein: CASSQLAGLAAGELFF
CDR3 DNA: TGTGCCAGCAGCCAACTAGCCGGACTCGCCGCCGGGGAGCTGTTTTTT

CDR3 length: 15
J gene: TRBJ1-1
D gene: TRBD1
clone size: few
V gene: TRBV27
CDR3 protein: CASRTSTGGNTEAFF
CDR3 DNA: TGTGCCAGCAGAACGTCGACAGGGGGGAACACTGAAGCTTTCTTT

CDR3 length: 14
J gene: TRBJ1-1
D gene: NA
clone size: NA
V gene: TRBV7-3
CDR3 protein: CASSLMGGDTEAFF
CDR3 DNA: TGTGCCAGCAGCTTAATGGGAGGGGACACTGAAGCTTTCTTT

CDR3 length: 15
J gene: TRBJ2-5
D gene: TRBD1
clone size: NA
V gene: TRBV20-1
CDR3 protein: CSATRDRGYQETQYF
CDR3 DNA: TGCAGTGCTACCCGGGACAGGGGGTACCAAGAGACCCAGTACTTC

CDR3 length: 13
J gene: TRBJ1-5
D gene: NA
clone size: NA
V gene: TRBV5-6
CDR3 protein: CASSLASNQPQHF
CDR3 DNA: TGTGCCAGCAGCTTGGCCAGTAATCAGCCCCAGCATTTT

CDR3 length: 15
J gene: TRBJ2-5
D gene: NA
clone size: NA
V gene: TRBV11-2
CDR3 protein: CASSRRFVDPETQYF
CDR3 DNA: TGTGCCAGCAGCCGACGGTTCGTCGATCCAGAGACCCAGTACTTC

CDR3 length: 12
J gene: TRBJ1-2
D gene: NA
clone size: NA
V gene: TRBV29-1
CDR3 protein: CSVGGISYGYTF
CDR3 DNA: TGCAGCGTTGGGGGGATCAGTTATGGCTACACCTTC

CDR3 length: 13
J gene: TRBJ2-7
D gene: NA
clone size: few
V gene: TRBV6-1
CDR3 protein: CASRENSFYEQYF
CDR3 DNA: TGTGCCAGCAGGGAAAACAGTTTCTACGAGCAGTACTTC

CDR3 length: 12
J gene: TRBJ1-1
D gene: NA
clone size: few
V gene: TRBV6-5
CDR3 protein: CASARIGTEAFF
CDR3 DNA: TGTGCCAGCGCCCGAATTGGCACTGAAGCTTTCTTT

CDR3 length: 11
J gene: TRBJ2-7
D gene: NA
clone size: few
V gene: TRBV5-6
CDR3 protein: CASEGYYEQYF
CDR3 DNA: TGTGCCAGTGAGGGCTACTACGAGCAGTACTTC

CDR3 length: 16
J gene: TRBJ1-1
D gene: NA
clone size: few
V gene: TRBV7-9
CDR3 protein: CASRRTYPDAWDEAFF
CDR3 DNA: TGTGCCAGCAGGCGAACTTACCCGGACGCCTGGGATGAAGCTTTCTTT

CDR3 length: 14
J gene: TRBJ2-1
D gene: TRBD1
clone size: many
V gene: TRBV20-1
CDR3 protein: CSARAEGAYNEQFF
CDR3 DNA: TGCAGTGCTAGAGCCGAGGGGGCGTACAATGAGCAGTTCTTC

CDR3 length: 13
J gene: TRBJ2-5
D gene: NA
clone size: NA
V gene: TRBV10-3
CDR3 protein: CAISRTVQETQYF
CDR3 DNA: TGTGCCATCAGTCGGACGGTACAAGAGACCCAGTACTTC

CDR3 length: 14
J gene: TRBJ2-5
D gene: NA
clone size: NA
V gene: TRBV12-3/TRBV12-4
CDR3 protein: CASRATGSQETQYF
CDR3 DNA: TGTGCCAGCAGAGCCACAGGGTCGCAAGAGACCCAGTACTTC

CDR3 length: 16
J gene: TRBJ2-3
D gene: NA
clone size: NA
V gene: TRBV5-1
CDR3 protein: CASSLEGLSSTDTQYF
CDR3 DNA: TGCGCCAGCAGCTTGGAAGGTTTGTCTAGCACAGATACGCAGTATTTT

CDR3 length: 14
J gene: TRBJ2-3
D gene: NA
clone size: NA
V gene: TRBV6-2/TRBV6-3
CDR3 protein: CASSPRGITDTQYF
CDR3 DNA: TGTGCCAGCAGCCCCCGGGGGATCACAGATACGCAGTATTTT